The TCR beta chain under discussion was sequenced for a study of T cell changes during pregnancy in multiple sclerosis. Produced via immunoSEQ multiplex PCR; TCRdb's table is partial and in-frame only. The data show tens of thousands of clones, about nine tenths seen once. Germline-derived CDR1 and CDR2 are LGHNA and YNFKEQ. The CDR3 loop spans 15 amino acids. V shed 0 bases and J shed 9 bases, with 15 bases lying between them. The count of this clone is one. Sequenced here: CD4+ T cells from peripheral blood mononuclear cells, sampled after pregnancy. The V gene is TRBV4-2, the J gene TRBJ1-5; the D gene is possibly TRBD1 (5 bases). This sequence was found in a female donor in good health, enrolled as a control in a pregnancy study. In DNA, the CDR3 is TGTGCCAGCAGCCAAGATCGGGGGGTGGGTAGGCCCCAGCATTTT. It translates to CASSQDRGVGRPQHF.